Sequencing of this T cell receptor (beta chain) was carried out in a study of human T cells and chemical hapten exposure. The wider study: Minor pooled library volume differences mainly drove per-sample TCR yield variation. Whole-study results and caveats: Expanded TCRs grouped into significantly more large CDR3 similarity clusters than controls produced. DPC sensitization produced no change in TCRs with frequency above 1 in 1000.

CDR1 SGHTA and CDR2 FQGNSA come from the germline V gene. V shed 4 bases and J shed 1 base, with 9 bases lying between them. CDR3 length: 14 residues. TCRdb fed the RACE reads into MiXCR, producing one record per CDR3 protein. The profile shows some 91,000 distinct CDR3 sequences, 25% to 35% of them singletons. This clonotype was seen a handful of times. What it binds is not known. Documented time point: patch test 3, about 24 weeks after DPC sensitization. Treatment here: therapeutic diphenylcyclopropenone sensitization with weekly scalp DPC. This receptor was taken from a middle-aged man with alopecia areata. Some clones in this sample may be carry-over from other donors' samples. The genes are TRBV7-2 and TRBJ2-3; D is unclear. The source was whole blood, collected in connection with sensitization to the hapten diphenylcyclopropenone (DPC). The CDR3 sequence is CASSSRWGTDTQYF. The CDR3 DNA reads as TGTGCCAGCAGCTCCCGTTGGGGCACAGATACGCAGTATTTT. The full variable domain, with the rest looked up from reference TRBV7-2 and TRBJ2-3, is GAGVSQSPSNKVTEKGKDVELRCDPISGHTALYWYRQSLGQGLEFLIYFQGNSAPDKSGLPSDRFSAERTGGSVSTLTIQRTQQEDSAVYLCASSSRWGTDTQYFGPGTRLTVL.